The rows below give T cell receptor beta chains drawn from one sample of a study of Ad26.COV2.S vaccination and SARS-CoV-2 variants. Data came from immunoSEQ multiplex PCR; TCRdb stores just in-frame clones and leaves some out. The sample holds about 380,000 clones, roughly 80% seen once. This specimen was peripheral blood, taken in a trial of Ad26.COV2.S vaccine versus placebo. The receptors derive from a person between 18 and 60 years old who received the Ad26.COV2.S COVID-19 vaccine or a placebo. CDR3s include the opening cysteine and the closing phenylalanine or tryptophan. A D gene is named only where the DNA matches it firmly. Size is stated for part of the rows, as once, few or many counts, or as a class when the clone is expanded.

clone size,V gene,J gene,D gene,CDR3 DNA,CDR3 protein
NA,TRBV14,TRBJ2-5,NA,TGTGCCAGCAGCCAAGTAGGGTTCTGGGAGACCCAGTACTTC,CASSQVGFWETQYF
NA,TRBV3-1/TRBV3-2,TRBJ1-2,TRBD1,TGTGCCAGCAGCCAAGAGGGGGTAAACGTGGGACAGGGCAACTATGGCTACACCTTC,CASSQEGVNVGQGNYGYTF
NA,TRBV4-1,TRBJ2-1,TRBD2,TGCGCCAGCAGCCGGGGGGCTAGCGGGGTTTCCTACAATGAGCAGTTCTTC,CASSRGASGVSYNEQFF
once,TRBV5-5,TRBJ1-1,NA,TGTGCCAGCAGCGTGGAAGTGAACACTGAAGCTTTCTTT,CASSVEVNTEAFF
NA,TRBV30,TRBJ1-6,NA,TGTGCCTGGAGTGTGAAGGGGACTTCACCCCTCCACTTT,CAWSVKGTSPLHF
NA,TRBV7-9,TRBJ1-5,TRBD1,TGTGCCAGCAGCTCCGGGACAGGGGTAGACGGCAATCAGCCCCAGCATTTT,CASSSGTGVDGNQPQHF
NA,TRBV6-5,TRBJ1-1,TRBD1,TGTGCCAGCAGTCCCGACAGGGTTTTGACTGAAGCTTTCTTT,CASSPDRVLTEAFF
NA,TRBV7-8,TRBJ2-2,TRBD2,TGTGCCAGCAGCGAATCCGGGACTAGCGGGGGGTACACCGGGGAGCTGTTTTTT,CASSESGTSGGYTGELFF
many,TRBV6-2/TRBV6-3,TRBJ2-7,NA,TGTGCCAGCAGTCACCGGGAGACCTACGAGCAGTACTTC,CASSHRETYEQYF
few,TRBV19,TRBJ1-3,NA,TGTGCCAGTAGTATAGGACAGTACTCTGGAAACACCATATATTTT,CASSIGQYSGNTIYF
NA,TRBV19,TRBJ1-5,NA,TGTGCCAGTAGTATAGTTGAGCTCAATCAGCCCCAGCATTTT,CASSIVELNQPQHF
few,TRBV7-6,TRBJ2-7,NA,TGTGCCAGCAGCTTAGAGGGATTCTTTACCTACGAGCAGTACTTC,CASSLEGFFTYEQYF
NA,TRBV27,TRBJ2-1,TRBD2,TGTGCCAGCAGTCATATCTCCGGGACTATCTATGAGCAGTTCTTC,CASSHISGTIYEQFF
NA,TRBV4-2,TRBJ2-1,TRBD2,TGTGCCAGCAGCCAAAGGTATGCGGGGGGTGAGCAGTTCTTC,CASSQRYAGGEQFF
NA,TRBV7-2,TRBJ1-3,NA,TGTGCCAGCAGCTTGGGCTGGCGAAACACCATATATTTT,CASSLGWRNTIYF
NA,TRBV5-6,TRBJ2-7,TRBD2,TGTGCCAGCAGCCCTTTTGAGCGGGGTAGCTACGAGCAGTACTTC,CASSPFERGSYEQYF
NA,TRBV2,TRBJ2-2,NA,TGTGCCAGCAGTGATGTGACAGTACACACCGGGGAGCTGTTTTTT,CASSDVTVHTGELFF
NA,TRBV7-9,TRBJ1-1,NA,TGTGCCAGCAGACCGCGTGTTGGGGAAGGGAACACTGAAGCTTTCTTT,CASRPRVGEGNTEAFF
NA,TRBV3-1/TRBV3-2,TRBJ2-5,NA,TGTGCCAGCAGCGGGGGCTCGCAAGAGACCCAGTACTTC,CASSGGSQETQYF
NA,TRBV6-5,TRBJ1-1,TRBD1,TGTGCCAGCAGTTACTCGCATGGACAGGGGGAAACTGAAGCTTTCTTT,CASSYSHGQGETEAFF
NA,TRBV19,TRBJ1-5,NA,TGTGCCAGTAGTACCACCTTCCGGGACTTCTTGGTCAATCAGCCCCAGCATTTT,CASSTTFRDFLVNQPQHF
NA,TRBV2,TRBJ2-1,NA,TGTGCCAGCAGTGAGCTGGTTAGCTGGAATGAGCAGTTCTTC,CASSELVSWNEQFF
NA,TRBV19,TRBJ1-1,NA,TGTGCCAGTGGCCTCTGGAGAACCAAGGAAGGGGCTTTCTTT,CASGLWRTKEGAFF
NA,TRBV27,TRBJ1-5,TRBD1,TGTGCCAGCAGTTTGGACAGGGGCGGGGGTCAGCCCCAGCATTTT,CASSLDRGGGQPQHF
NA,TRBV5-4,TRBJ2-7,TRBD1,TGTGCCAGCAGCTTGGCCTTGGCAGGGGGATACGAGCAGTACTTC,CASSLALAGGYEQYF
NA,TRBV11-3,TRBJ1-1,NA,TGTGCCAGCAGCTTATGGGGTCGGCAGGGAGGCACTGAAGCTTTCTTT,CASSLWGRQGGTEAFF
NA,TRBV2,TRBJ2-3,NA,TGTGCCAGCAGGGGGCTTTCCACAGATACGCAGTATTTT,CASRGLSTDTQYF
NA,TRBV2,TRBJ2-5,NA,TGTGCCAGCGAGTACCAAGAGACCCAGTACTTC,CASEYQETQYF
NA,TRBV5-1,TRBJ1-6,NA,TGCGCCAGCAGCAAGGAAGGGGGTTTAGGTTCACCCCTCCACTTT,CASSKEGGLGSPLHF
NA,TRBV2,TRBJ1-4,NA,TGTGCCAGCGTTCGGGGGGGGCCAGCTGAAAAACTGTTTTTT,CASVRGGPAEKLFF
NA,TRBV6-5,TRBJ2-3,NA,TGTGCCAGCAGACACGACTCCTCTAGCACAGATACGCAGTATTTT,CASRHDSSSTDTQYF
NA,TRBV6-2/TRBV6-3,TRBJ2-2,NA,TGTGCCAGCAGTACGTGGGCCAGGGGCGGGGAGCTGTTTTTT,CASSTWARGGELFF
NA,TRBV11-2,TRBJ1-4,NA,TGTGCCAGCAGCCGCGGCGGGGCAGGGGAAAAACTGTTTTTT,CASSRGGAGEKLFF
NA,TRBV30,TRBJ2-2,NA,TGTGCCTGGAGAAAGAGCGGGACACGCACCGGGGAGCTGTTTTTT,CAWRKSGTRTGELFF
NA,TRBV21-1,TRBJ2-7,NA,TGTGCCAGCAGCAAACAGGGGAACAACGAGCAGTACTTC,CASSKQGNNEQYF
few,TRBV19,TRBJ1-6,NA,TGTGCCACCCGACAGGTCGATAATTCACCCCTCCACTTT,CATRQVDNSPLHF
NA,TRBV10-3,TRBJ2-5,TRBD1,TGTGCCATCAGGGGACAGGGTGAGACCCAGTACTTC,CAIRGQGETQYF
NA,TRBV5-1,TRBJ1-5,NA,TGCGCCAGCAGCTTGGGAGGGAATAGCAATCAGCCCCAGCATTTT,CASSLGGNSNQPQHF
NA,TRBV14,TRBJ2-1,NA,TGTGCCAGCAGCCGCTTAGGGACACCTTACAATGAGCAGTTCTTC,CASSRLGTPYNEQFF
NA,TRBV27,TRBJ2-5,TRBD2,TGTGCCAGCAGTCGAATCCCGGGACTAGCGGCTCTTCAAGAGACCCAGTACTTC,CASSRIPGLAALQETQYF
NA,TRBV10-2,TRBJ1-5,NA,TGCGCCAGCAGCAATCCTGGAAGTAATCAGCCCCAGCATTTT,CASSNPGSNQPQHF
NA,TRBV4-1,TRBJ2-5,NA,TGCGCCAGCAGCAAACAAGTAGCCGAGACCCAGTACTTC,CASSKQVAETQYF
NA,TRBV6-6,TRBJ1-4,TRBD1,TGTGCCAGCAGTCAGACAGGGACAACTAATGAAAAACTGTTTTTT,CASSQTGTTNEKLFF
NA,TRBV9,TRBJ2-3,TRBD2,TGTGCCAGCACCCTGGCGGGCGGGGGGGCTGGAGATACGCAGTATTTT,CASTLAGGGAGDTQYF
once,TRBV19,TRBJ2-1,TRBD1,TGTGCCAGTAGCACGGACAGGGGCACCTACAATGAGCAGTTCTTC,CASSTDRGTYNEQFF
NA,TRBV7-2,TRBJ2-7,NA,TGTGCCAGCAGCTTAGCCCCCGGGGCCCAAGACGAGCAGTACTTC,CASSLAPGAQDEQYF
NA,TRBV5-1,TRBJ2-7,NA,TGCGCCAGCAGCTTGGCGGGAAATTACGAGCAGTACTTC,CASSLAGNYEQYF
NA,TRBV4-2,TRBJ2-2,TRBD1,TGTGCCAGCAGCCAAGACTCAGGGGGCTGGGACGGGGAGCTGTTTTTT,CASSQDSGGWDGELFF
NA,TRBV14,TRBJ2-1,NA,TGTGCCAGCAGCCAAGATTTGGGCAGGGGAAATGAGCAGTTCTTC,CASSQDLGRGNEQFF
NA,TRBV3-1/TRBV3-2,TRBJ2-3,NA,TGTGCCAGCAGCCAGCTAGGGGATACGCAGTATTTT,CASSQLGDTQYF
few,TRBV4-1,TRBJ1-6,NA,TGCGCCAGCAGCCAGGTTCCAAATTCACCCCTCCACTTT,CASSQVPNSPLHF
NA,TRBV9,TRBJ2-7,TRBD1,TGTGCCAGCAGCGTAGGACAGGGGATGGTCTACGAGCAGTACTTC,CASSVGQGMVYEQYF
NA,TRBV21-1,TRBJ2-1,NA,TGTGCCAGCAGCTCCCAAGAACTGGATAATGAGCAGTTCTTC,CASSSQELDNEQFF
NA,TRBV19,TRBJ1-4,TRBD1,TGTGCCAGTAGTCTACTCTCCCGGACAGGGAAGTTTTTT,CASSLLSRTGKFF
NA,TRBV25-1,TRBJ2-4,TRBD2,TGTGCCAGCGTGGGACTAGAGAAGAACATTCAGTACTTC,CASVGLEKNIQYF
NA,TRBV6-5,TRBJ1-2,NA,TGTGCCAGCAGTCCAACTTCAGGGAGAGGTGGCTACACCTTC,CASSPTSGRGGYTF
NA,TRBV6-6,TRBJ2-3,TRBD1,TGTGCCAGCAGCAAGACAGGGGGAACAGATACGCAGTATTTT,CASSKTGGTDTQYF
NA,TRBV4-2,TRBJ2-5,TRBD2,TGTGCCAGCGGCCCTGCGGGGGAGTACCAAGAGACCCAGTACTTC,CASGPAGEYQETQYF
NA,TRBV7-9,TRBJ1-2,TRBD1,TGTGCCAGCAGCTTCGCTCTTACAGGGGGCGGATATGGCTACACCTTC,CASSFALTGGGYGYTF